The rows below give T cell receptor beta chains drawn from one sample of a study of regulatory T cells in long-lasting Graves disease. MiXCR, run by TCRdb on the reads, gives a single entry per CDR3 protein. The data contain approximately 1,700 distinct CDR3 sequences, 45% to 65% of them singletons. Source: peripheral blood mononuclear cells (PBMCs), taken with antithyroid drug treatment, in newly diagnosed or persistent Graves disease (not recorded which). Receptors originate from a human donor with Graves disease. The CDR3 runs from the conserved cysteine through the conserved F or W. Fields, in order: D gene, J gene, V gene, clone size, CDR3 DNA, CDR3 protein. The D gene is left open where the match is weak. Not every row has a clone size; where given, it reads once, few, many or a size class.

TRBD1 | TRBJ1-3 | TRBV2 | . | TGTGCCAGCAGTCGTGACAGGGGACCATCTGGAAACACCATATATTTT | CASSRDRGPSGNTIYF
. | TRBJ2-7 | TRBV3-1 | few | TGTGCCAGCAGCCAAGATCCGACCGAAGGCTACGAGCAGTACTTC | CASSQDPTEGYEQYF
. | TRBJ2-2 | TRBV6-5 | few | TGTGCCAGCAGTTACGGTGGCGGAACCGGGGAGCTGTTTTTT | CASSYGGGTGELFF
TRBD1 | TRBJ2-1 | TRBV28 | . | TGTGCCAGCACACGGTCGGGACAGGGTCACAATGAGCAGTTCTTC | CASTRSGQGHNEQFF
TRBD1 | TRBJ1-1 | TRBV10-3 | few | TGTGCCATCGGGGGTGAGGGACAGGGGGCCTCCCCCGATCTAGCTTTCTTT | CAIGGEGQGASPDLAFF
. | TRBJ2-3 | TRBV9 | few | TGTGCCAGCACCCGGGGGTTTGCAGATACGCAGTATTTT | CASTRGFADTQYF
TRBD1 | TRBJ2-1 | TRBV23-1 | . | TGCGCCAGCGCCTCGACAGGGGGTTATGAGCAGTTCTTC | CASASTGGYEQFF
. | TRBJ2-5 | TRBV12-3/TRBV12-4 | . | TGTGCCAGCAGTCCCCCTGGGAGCACCCAAGAGACCCAGTACTTC | CASSPPGSTQETQYF
. | TRBJ1-2 | TRBV6-1 | . | TGTGCCAGCAGTGCAACCAGGGGACTTGGCTACACCTTC | CASSATRGLGYTF
. | TRBJ2-7 | TRBV5-1 | few | TGCGCCAGCAGCTTATCTGGGTCAACCTACGAGCAGTACTTC | CASSLSGSTYEQYF
. | TRBJ2-3 | TRBV10-1 | . | TGCGCCAGCAGTAGCAAGGGCTTCACAGATACGCAGTATTTT | CASSSKGFTDTQYF
. | TRBJ2-1 | TRBV2 | few | TGTGCCAGCAGTGAATTATCGGCCCAGGGTTGGTCCAATGAGCAGTTCTTC | CASSELSAQGWSNEQFF